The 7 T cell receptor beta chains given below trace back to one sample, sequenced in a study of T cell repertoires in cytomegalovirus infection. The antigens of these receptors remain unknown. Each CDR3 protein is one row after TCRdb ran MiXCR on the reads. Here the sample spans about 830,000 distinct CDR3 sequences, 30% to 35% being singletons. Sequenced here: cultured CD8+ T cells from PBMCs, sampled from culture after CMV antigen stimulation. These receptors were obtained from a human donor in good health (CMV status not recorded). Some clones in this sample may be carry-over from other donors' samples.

CDR3 region: CASSLIPAGQANEKLFF. Here the CDR3 DNA reads TGTGCCAGCAGCCTCATCCCGGCGGGACAGGCTAATGAAAAACTGTTTTTT. This rearrangement joins TRBV6-5 to TRBJ1-4; 8 bases are a match to TRBD1. Germline CDR1 is MNHEY and CDR2 is SVGAGI. The CDR3 is made up of 17 amino acids. Trimming cost V 6 bases and J 3 bases; bases outside gene matches: 12.

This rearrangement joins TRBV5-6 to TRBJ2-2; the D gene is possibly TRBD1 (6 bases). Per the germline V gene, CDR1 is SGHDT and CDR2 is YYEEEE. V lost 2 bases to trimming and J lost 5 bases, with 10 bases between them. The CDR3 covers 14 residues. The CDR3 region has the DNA TGTGCCAGCAGCTTCTTCACAGGGACCGGGGAGCTGTTTTTT. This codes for CASSFFTGTGELFF.

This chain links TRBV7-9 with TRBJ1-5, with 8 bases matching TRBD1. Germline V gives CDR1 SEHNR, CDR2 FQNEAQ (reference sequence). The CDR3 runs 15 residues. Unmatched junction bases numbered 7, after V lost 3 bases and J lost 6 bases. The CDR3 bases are TGTGCCAGCAGCTTGGAGACAGGGGTGGGTCAGCCCCAGCATTTT. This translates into CASSLETGVGQPQHF.

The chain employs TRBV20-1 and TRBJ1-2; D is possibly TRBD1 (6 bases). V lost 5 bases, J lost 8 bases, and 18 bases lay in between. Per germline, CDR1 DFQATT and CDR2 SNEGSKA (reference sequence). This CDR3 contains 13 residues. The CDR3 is CSALGGIGFGYTF. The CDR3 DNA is TGCAGTGCTCTAGGGGGGATTGGGTTCGGCTACACCTTC.

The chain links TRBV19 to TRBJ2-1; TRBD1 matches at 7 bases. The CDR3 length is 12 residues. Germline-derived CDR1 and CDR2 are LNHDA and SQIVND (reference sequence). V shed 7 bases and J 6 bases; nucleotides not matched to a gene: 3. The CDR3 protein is CASTEGANEQFF. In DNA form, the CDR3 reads TGTGCCAGTACAGAGGGGGCCAATGAGCAGTTCTTC. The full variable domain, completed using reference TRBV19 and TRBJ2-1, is DGGITQSPKYLFRKEGQNVTLSCEQNLNHDAMYWYRQDPGQGLRLIYYSQIVNDFQKGDIAEGYSVSREKKESFPLTVTSAQKNPTAFYLCASTEGANEQFFGPGTRLTVL.

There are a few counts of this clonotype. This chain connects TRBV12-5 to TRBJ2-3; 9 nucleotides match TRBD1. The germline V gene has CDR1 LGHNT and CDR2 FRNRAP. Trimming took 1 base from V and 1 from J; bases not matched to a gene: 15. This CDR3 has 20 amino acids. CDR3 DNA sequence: TGTGCTAGTGGTTTGGAGATATTGCTGGGACAGGGAGGAGGCACAGATACGCAGTATTTT. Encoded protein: CASGLEILLGQGGGTDTQYF.

CDR3 in DNA: TGTGCCAGCAGTTTGGGGGGAACCGGGACAGGCCAAGAAGCTTTCTTT. Its protein product is CASSLGGTGTGQEAFF. The chain employs TRBV28 and TRBJ1-1, with 8 bases matching TRBD1. V lost 3 bases and J lost 8; bases outside the gene matches: 14. The length of the CDR3 is 16 residues. Germline V gives CDR1 MDHEN, CDR2 SYDVKM.